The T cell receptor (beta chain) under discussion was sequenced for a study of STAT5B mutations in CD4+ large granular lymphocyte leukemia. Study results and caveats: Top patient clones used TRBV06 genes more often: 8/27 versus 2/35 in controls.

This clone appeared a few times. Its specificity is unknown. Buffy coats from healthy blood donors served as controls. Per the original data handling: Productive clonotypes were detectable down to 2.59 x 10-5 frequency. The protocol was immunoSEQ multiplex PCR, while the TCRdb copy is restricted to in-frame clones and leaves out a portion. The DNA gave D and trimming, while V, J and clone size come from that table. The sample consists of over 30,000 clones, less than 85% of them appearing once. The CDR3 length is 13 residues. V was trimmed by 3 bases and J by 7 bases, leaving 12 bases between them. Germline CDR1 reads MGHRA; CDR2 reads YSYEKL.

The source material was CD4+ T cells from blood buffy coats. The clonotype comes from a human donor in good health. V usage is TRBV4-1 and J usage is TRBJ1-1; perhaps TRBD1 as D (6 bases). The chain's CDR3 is CASSHGQRVEAFF. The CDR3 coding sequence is TGCGCCAGCAGCCACGGACAGAGAGTTGAAGCTTTCTTT.